The 19 T cell receptor beta chains given below trace back to one sample, sequenced in a study of Ad26.COV2.S vaccination and SARS-CoV-2 variants (TCRdb year 2021). Library construction relied on the immunoSEQ multiplex PCR assay. TCRdb obtained this table from immuneACCESS and retained in-frame rearrangements with V and J assigned. These tables miss some clones; where compared with another copy, unresolved V genes account for less than half of the shortfall, and the remainder is unexplained. The sample table lists hundreds of thousands of clones, around 90% of them with a count of one. The top ten hold under 5% of the sample. This specimen's time point label, per the study, means: individuals recovered from natural SARS-CoV-2 infection. The starting material was peripheral blood, obtained after recovery from COVID-19. These receptors originate from a human donor who had recovered from COVID-19.

This chain uses TRBV18 with TRBJ2-7; D may be TRBD1 (6 bases). CDR1 and CDR2 from the germline V gene are KGHSH and LQKENI. Trimming cost V 6 bases and J 3 bases, with 18 bases left between them. This CDR3 has 15 residues. The CDR3 coding sequence is TGTGCCAGCTCCAATACCTCAACAGGGATCTACGAGCAGTACTTC. This translates into CASSNTSTGIYEQYF.

The genes are TRBV7-9 and TRBJ1-3; tentatively, D is TRBD1 (5 bases). Germline-derived CDR1 and CDR2 are SEHNR and FQNEAQ (reference sequence). The CDR3 totals 17 residues. Trimming removed 1 base from V and 2 bases from J, with 15 bases in between. The CDR3 nucleotides read TGTGCCAGCAGCTTAGGTCGGGGCAGTAGCGCTGGAAACACCATATATTTT. Amino acid sequence: CASSLGRGSSAGNTIYF. Complete variable domain (other parts from reference TRBV7-9 and TRBJ1-3): DTGVSQNPRHKITKRGQNVTFRCDPISEHNRLYWYRQTLGQGPEFLTYFQNEAQLEKSRLLSDRFSAERPKGSFSTLEIQRTEQGDSAMYLCASSLGRGSSAGNTIYFGEGSWLTVV.

The CDR3 loop is CASEPQYSGANVLTF. The CDR3 coding sequence is TGTGCCAGTGAACCTCAGTACTCTGGGGCCAACGTCCTGACTTTC. The V call is TRBV19, the J call TRBJ2-6, with no clear D. Germline assignment: CDR1 LNHDA and CDR2 SQIVND (reference sequence). The V gene lost 8 bases and the J gene lost 0 bases, with 11 bases spanning the gap. The CDR3 contains 15 residues. The whole variable domain, filled in from reference TRBV19 and TRBJ2-6, reads DGGITQSPKYLFRKEGQNVTLSCEQNLNHDAMYWYRQDPGQGLRLIYYSQIVNDFQKGDIAEGYSVSREKKESFPLTVTSAQKNPTAFYLCASEPQYSGANVLTFGAGSRLTVL.

This chain connects TRBV12-3 or TRBV12-4 to TRBJ1-1; D gene uncertain. Trimming left V 5 bases short and J 10 bases short, with 11 bases between. The length of the CDR3 is 11 residues. In DNA, the CDR3 is TGTGCCAGCAGTCTAGGGTCCCGAGCTTTCTTT. Amino acid sequence: CASSLGSRAFF.

V gene TRBV2 combines with J gene TRBJ2-2; maybe TRBD2 (7 bases). There are 15 residues in the CDR3. The V and J ends lost 3 bases and 3 bases respectively, with 11 bases between them. The V gene's germline CDR1 is SNHLY and CDR2 FYNNEI. CDR3 sequence (DNA): TGTGCCAGCAGTGACGCGGGGGCGGACACCGGGGAGCTGTTTTTT. It specifies CASSDAGADTGELFF.

The chain has TRBV6-2 or TRBV6-3 and TRBJ1-1; the D gene is possibly TRBD1 (5 bases). The CDR3 is 14 amino acids. The V gene lost 2 bases and the J gene lost 6 bases, with 13 bases spanning the gap. CDR1 is MNHEY and CDR2 is SVGEGT in the germline V gene. Here the CDR3 reads CASSYDSISAEAFF. The CDR3, as DNA: TGTGCCAGCAGTTACGACAGTATTTCTGCTGAAGCTTTCTTT.

The chain recombines TRBV21-1 with TRBJ1-6; the table's D call TRBD1 went unverified against the DNA. TRBV21-1 is deemed a pseudogene. The CDR3 spans 15 residues. The chain's CDR3 is CASLYRGLSNSPLHF. The CDR3 nucleotides read TGTGCCAGCCTCTACAGGGGGCTCTCTAATTCACCCCTCCACTTT.

This chain links TRBV7-9 with TRBJ1-1; D possibly corresponds to TRBD1 (5 bases). Germline CDR1 and CDR2: SEHNR and FQNEAQ (reference sequence). V dropped 1 base and J dropped 0 bases, with 6 bases sitting between them. CDR3 length equals 14 residues. The CDR3 spells CASSLGGMNTEAFF. CDR3 DNA sequence: TGTGCCAGCAGCTTAGGGGGCATGAACACTGAAGCTTTCTTT.

The rearrangement joins TRBV29-1 to TRBJ1-2, with D possibly matching TRBD1 (5 bases). CDR3 size: 12 residues. V gave up 6 bases and J gave up 8 bases, with 16 bases separating them. CDR1 and CDR2 from the germline V gene are SQVTM and ANQGSEA. CDR3 DNA: TGCAGCGTCGAGGGGAGGGCTGGAGGCTACACCTTC. Encoded protein: CSVEGRAGGYTF.

A few counts support this clone. The DNA of the CDR3 is TGTGCCAGCAGTAAACTAGCGGGGAGTGTCGGGGAGCTGTTTTTT. Translating it yields CASSKLAGSVGELFF. The chain employs TRBV6-1 and TRBJ2-2; TRBD2 aligns across 10 bases. V shed 5 bases and J 7 bases; nucleotides not matched to a gene: 7. Germline V gene data show CDR1 as MNHNS and CDR2 as SASEGT. The CDR3 runs 15 residues.

The chain recombines TRBV13 with TRBJ1-1, with D maybe TRBD1 (5 bases). The CDR3 is 17 residues long. Trimming shortened V by 2 bases and J by 4 bases, and 20 bases separated the two germline ends. Germline-derived CDR1 and CDR2 are PRHDT and FYEKMQ (reference sequence). The CDR3 DNA reads TGTGCCAGCAGCTTATCTCTCGTCGGTCACAGGATCACTGAAGCTTTCTTT. Encoded protein: CASSLSLVGHRITEAFF.

Comment on this clone: Other DNA sequences in this sample translate to the same CDR3. V usage is TRBV12-3 or TRBV12-4 and J usage is TRBJ2-3; D is ambiguous. The CDR3 totals 12 residues. V gave up 5 bases and J gave up 0 bases, with 3 bases separating them. CDR3 sequence reads: CASSTSTDTQYF. CDR3 bases: TGTGCCAGCAGTACAAGCACAGATACGCAGTATTTT.

The CDR3 loop is CASRLQGLNTEAFF. Here the CDR3 DNA reads TGTGCCAGCAGGTTACAGGGTTTGAACACTGAAGCTTTCTTT. The chain is built from TRBV27 and TRBJ1-1; D is perhaps TRBD1 (6 bases). Germline V gene lookup returns CDR1 MNHEY and CDR2 SMNVEV (reference sequence). There are 14 residues in the CDR3. Deletions cut 6 bases from V and 0 bases from J, with 11 bases between.

This clone came up a few times. The CDR3 coding sequence is TGCGCCAGCAGCTTTGATCAGGGACAGGGGAATGAAAAACTGTTTTTT. Protein product: CASSFDQGQGNEKLFF. This chain joins TRBV5-1 and TRBJ1-4, with 10 bases fitting TRBD1. The J segment lost 5 bases and the V segment lost 2 bases, leaving 6 bases of the junction unmatched. The CDR3 has 16 residues. Germline values: CDR1 SGHRS, CDR2 YFSETQ.

The V call is TRBV19, the J call TRBJ1-5; 9 bases line up with TRBD1. J lost 2 bases, V lost 4 bases, and 6 bases had no gene match. Germline lookup yields CDR1 LNHDA and CDR2 SQIVND (reference sequence). The CDR3 consists of 16 residues. The CDR3 coding sequence is TGTGCCAGTAGTACGACAGGGGGGAGCGGCAATCAGCCCCAGCATTTT. Its protein product is CASSTTGGSGNQPQHF.

In this sample, this clone turned up once. The rearrangement joins TRBV15 to TRBJ2-1, with D unresolved. The V gene lost 3 bases and the J gene lost 1 base, with 7 bases spanning the gap. CDR1 is LNHNV, CDR2 YYDKDF, per germline (reference sequence). The CDR3 is 14 amino acids. As DNA, the CDR3 is TGTGCCACCAGCAGTCCAGGTTCCTACAATGAGCAGTTCTTC. Its protein product is CATSSPGSYNEQFF.

The chain uses TRBV18 and TRBJ2-7; D is unclear. Per germline, CDR1 KGHSH and CDR2 LQKENI. This CDR3 contains 17 residues. Trimming took off 1 base at V and 0 bases at J, with 16 bases between the two ends. CDR3 amino acids: CASSPRALSTNSYEQYF. As DNA, the CDR3 is TGTGCCAGCTCACCACGCGCTCTGTCTACAAACTCCTACGAGCAGTACTTC. The full variable domain, completed using reference TRBV18 and TRBJ2-7, is NAGVMQNPRHLVRRRGQEARLRCSPMKGHSHVYWYRQLPEEGLKFMVYLQKENIIDESGMPKERFSAEFPKEGPSILRIQQVVRGDSAAYFCASSPRALSTNSYEQYFGPGTRLTVT.

Only one count was recorded for this clone. This chain uses TRBV11-2 with TRBJ1-4, with D perhaps TRBD1 (5 bases). V lost 3 bases to trimming and J lost 8 bases, with 13 bases between them. The CDR3 sequence is 14 residues long. The germline gives CDR1 SGHAT, CDR2 FQNNGV. In nucleotides, the CDR3 is TGTGCCAGCAGCTTGAGGGGTTTTGGGGAAAAACTGTTTTTT. Its protein product is CASSLRGFGEKLFF.

V and J are TRBV5-1 and TRBJ2-1; D unresolved. Trimming removed 0 bases from V and 0 bases from J, with 7 bases in between. The CDR3 is 15 residues long. Germline V gives CDR1 SGHRS, CDR2 YFSETQ. CDR3 residues: CASSLEWSSYNEQFF. DNA of the CDR3: TGCGCCAGCAGCTTGGAGTGGAGCTCCTACAATGAGCAGTTCTTC.